This T cell receptor beta chain originates from a study of cytomegalovirus exposure and HLA in healthy donors. Study-level points and caveats: Presence/absence analyses assumed roughly uniform sequencing depth across donors, which may not hold. Altogether, some 170 TCR beta chains were recorded as cytomegalovirus-associated. Most TCR sequences were uncommon, yet certain public TCRs appeared in many donors.

Primers included in the PCR were 60 Vbeta and 13 Jbeta primers. The method was immunoSEQ multiplex PCR; TCRdb's version includes in-frame clones alone and lacks a portion of them. Found here are around 200,000 clones, 85% of them singletons; the top ten hold about 2.5%. For this clone: Its antigen is undetermined.

This receptor was identified in a woman aged 45 to 65 in good health and CMV-seronegative. Sequenced input: PBMCs.

The CDR3 DNA reads TGTGCCAGCAGGTCGGACAGGGGATCGATTCAGCCCCAGCATTTT. It translates to CASRSDRGSIQPQHF. V usage is TRBV6-5 and J usage is TRBJ1-5, with TRBD1 identical over 9 bases. Losses at the gene ends were 6 bases for V and 6 bases for J; bases not matched to a gene: 9. The V gene's germline CDR1 is MNHEY and CDR2 SVGAGI. This CDR3 is 15 amino acids long.